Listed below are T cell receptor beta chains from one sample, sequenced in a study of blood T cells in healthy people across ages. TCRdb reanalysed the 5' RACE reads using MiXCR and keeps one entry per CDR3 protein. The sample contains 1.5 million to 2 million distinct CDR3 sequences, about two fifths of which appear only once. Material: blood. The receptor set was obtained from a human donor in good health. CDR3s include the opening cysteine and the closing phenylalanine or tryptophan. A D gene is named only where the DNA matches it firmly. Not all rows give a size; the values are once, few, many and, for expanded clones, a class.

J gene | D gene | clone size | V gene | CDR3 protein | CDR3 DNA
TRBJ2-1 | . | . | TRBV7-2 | CASSLNDGDEQFF | TGTGCCAGCAGCTTAAACGACGGAGATGAGCAGTTCTTC
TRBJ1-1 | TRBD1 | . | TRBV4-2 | CASSHPGQRNTEAFF | TGTGCCAGCAGCCATCCGGGACAGCGGAACACTGAAGCTTTCTTT
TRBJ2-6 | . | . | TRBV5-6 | CASSLDRDNSGANVLTF | TGTGCCAGCAGCTTGGACAGGGATAACTCTGGGGCCAACGTCCTGACTTTC
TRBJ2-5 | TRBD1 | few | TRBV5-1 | CASSRGQQQETQYF | TGCGCCAGCAGCCGGGGACAGCAACAAGAGACCCAGTACTTC
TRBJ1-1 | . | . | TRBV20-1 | CSTFQPGRTEAFF | TGCAGTACTTTTCAACCAGGGCGCACTGAAGCTTTCTTT
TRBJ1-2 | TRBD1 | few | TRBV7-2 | CASSPDRGPYYGYTF | TGTGCCAGCAGCCCAGACAGGGGCCCCTACTATGGCTACACCTTC
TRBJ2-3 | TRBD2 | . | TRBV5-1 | CASSVGLAGHSTDTQYF | TGCGCCAGCAGCGTGGGACTAGCGGGTCATTCCACAGATACGCAGTATTTT
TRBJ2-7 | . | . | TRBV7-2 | CASSLPGWYEQYF | TGTGCCAGCAGCTTGCCAGGGTGGTACGAGCAGTACTTC
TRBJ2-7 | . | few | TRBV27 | CASSLPGTSQYF | TGTGCCAGCAGTCTACCTGGGACTTCGCAGTACTTC
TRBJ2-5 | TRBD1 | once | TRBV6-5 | CASRITGEGPQETQYF | TGTGCCAGCAGAATTACAGGGGAAGGGCCTCAAGAGACCCAGTACTTC
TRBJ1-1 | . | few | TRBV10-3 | CAIRDRPNTEAFF | TGTGCCATCAGGGACAGACCGAACACTGAAGCTTTCTTT
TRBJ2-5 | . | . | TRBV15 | CATSEVGGLQETQYF | TGTGCCACCAGTGAAGTAGGGGGACTACAAGAGACCCAGTACTTC
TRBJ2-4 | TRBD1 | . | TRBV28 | CASSPGTGINTQYF | TGTGCCAGCAGCCCTGGGACAGGGATAAACACTCAGTACTTC
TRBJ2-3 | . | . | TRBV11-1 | CVSSPHLALTPHTQYF | TGTGTCAGCAGCCCCCATTTGGCCCTGACCCCACATACGCAGTATTTT
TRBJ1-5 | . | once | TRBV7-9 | CASGPGGGNWGSNQPQHF | TGTGCCAGCGGACCGGGGGGCGGCAATTGGGGGAGCAATCAGCCCCAGCATTTT
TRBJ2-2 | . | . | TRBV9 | CASSVAGEANTGELFF | TGTGCCAGCAGCGTAGCCGGGGAAGCGAACACCGGGGAGCTGTTTTTT
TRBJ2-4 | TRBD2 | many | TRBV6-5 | CASRLAGAGNIQYF | TGTGCCAGCCGACTAGCGGGGGCCGGGAACATTCAGTACTTC
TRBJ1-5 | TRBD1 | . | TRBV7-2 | CASSPQGAGQPQHF | TGTGCCAGCAGCCCGCAGGGGGCGGGTCAGCCCCAGCATTTT
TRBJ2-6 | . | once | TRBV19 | CASSINLRSGANVLTF | TGTGCCAGTAGTATAAACCTGCGCTCTGGGGCCAACGTCCTGACTTTC
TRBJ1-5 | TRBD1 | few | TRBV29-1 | CSVALDRSQPQHF | TGCAGCGTTGCCCTGGACAGGAGTCAGCCCCAGCATTTT
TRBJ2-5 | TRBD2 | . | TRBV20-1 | CSARYGTSGAYQETQYF | TGCAGTGCTAGATATGGGACTAGCGGAGCGTACCAAGAGACCCAGTACTTC
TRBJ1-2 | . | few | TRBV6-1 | CASIIWTSLTNYGYTF | TGTGCCAGCATTATTTGGACAAGCCTTACTAACTATGGCTACACCTTC
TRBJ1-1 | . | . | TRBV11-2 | CASSTVRGNTEAFF | TGTGCCAGCAGCACAGTTAGGGGAAACACTGAAGCTTTCTTT
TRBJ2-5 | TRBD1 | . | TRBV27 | CASSPGTGSWKETQYF | TGTGCCAGCAGTCCTGGGACAGGGAGCTGGAAAGAGACCCAGTACTTC
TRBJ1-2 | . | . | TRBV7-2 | CASSLVGADSYGYTF | TGTGCCAGCAGCTTAGTCGGGGCGGACTCTTATGGCTACACCTTC
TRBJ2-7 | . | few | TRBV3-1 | CASSLSGQKYF | TGTGCCAGCAGCTTGTCCGGTCAGAAGTACTTC
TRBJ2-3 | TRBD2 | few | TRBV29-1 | CSLRRGGNTQYF | TGCAGCCTCCGCCGCGGGGGAAATACGCAGTATTTT
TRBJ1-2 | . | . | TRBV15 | CATSRDLFGYTF | TGTGCCACCAGCAGAGATCTTTTTGGCTACACCTTC
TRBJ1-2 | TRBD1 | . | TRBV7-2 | CASSMAGGVDGYTF | TGTGCCAGCAGCATGGCAGGGGGCGTGGATGGCTACACCTTC
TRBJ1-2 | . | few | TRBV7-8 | CACTVGLDYGYTF | TGTGCCTGCACCGTTGGTCTTGACTATGGCTACACCTTC
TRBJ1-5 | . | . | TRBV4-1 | CASSQVRSDQPQHF | TGCGCCAGCAGCCAAGTTCGGAGCGATCAGCCCCAGCATTTT
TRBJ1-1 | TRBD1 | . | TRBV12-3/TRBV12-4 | CASRFTQGSTEAFF | TGTGCCAGCAGGTTCACACAGGGGTCCACTGAAGCTTTCTTT
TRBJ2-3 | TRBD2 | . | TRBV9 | CASSQNGGAGDTQYF | TGTGCCAGCAGCCAGAACGGGGGGGCCGGAGATACGCAGTATTTT
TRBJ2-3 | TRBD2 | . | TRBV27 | CASSLSFRGELDTQYF | TGTGCCAGCAGTTTATCGTTCCGGGGGGAGTTGGATACGCAGTATTTT
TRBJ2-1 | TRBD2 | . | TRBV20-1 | CSARSLAGSYNEQFF | TGCAGTGCTAGATCTCTAGCGGGCTCCTACAATGAGCAGTTCTTC
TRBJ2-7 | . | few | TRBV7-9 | CASSHGVLSSYEQYF | TGTGCCAGCAGCCATGGGGTATTGAGCTCCTACGAGCAGTACTTC